These 6 T cell receptor beta chains originate from one sample sequenced in a study of cytomegalovirus exposure and HLA in healthy donors. Assay used: immunoSEQ multiplex PCR; TCRdb lists only in-frame clones, some missing. This sample carries about 240,000 clones, around 88% of them seen once, and the ten largest clones take around 1.3%. The sample taken for sequencing was PBMCs. These receptors came from a woman in her 30s in good health and CMV-seropositive.

The chain is built from TRBV14 and TRBJ2-5; the match to TRBD2 covers 7 bases. V shed 5 bases and J 10 bases; nucleotides not matched to a gene: 10. CDR1 is SGHDN, CDR2 FVKESK, per germline. The CDR3 consists of 13 residues. CDR3 coding DNA: TGTGCCAGCAGCGAGACTAGCCAAGGGAGCCAGTACTTC. Residues: CASSETSQGSQYF.

This clone appeared a single time. The chain carries TRBV29-1 and TRBJ2-7; weak D call: TRBD2 (6 bases). The germline gives CDR1 SQVTM, CDR2 ANQGSEA. The V end lost 4 bases, the J end lost 3 bases, and 13 bases lay between the germline ends. The CDR3 sequence is 13 residues long. The CDR3 spells CSVGLAMNYEQYF. The CDR3 nucleotides read TGCAGCGTTGGTCTAGCGATGAACTACGAGCAGTACTTC.

The chain joins TRBV10-3 to TRBJ2-1; possible D gene TRBD2, 5 bases. Looked up from germline, CDR1 is ENHRY and CDR2 is SYGVKD. Trimming removed 11 bases at V and 0 bases at J, with 17 bases between. The CDR3 totals 15 residues. The CDR3, as DNA: TGTGCCTCTTCGGACTCGCCGGGCTCCTACAATGAGCAGTTCTTC. Its translation is CASSDSPGSYNEQFF.

The chain recombines TRBV29-1 with TRBJ1-2; no clear D gene. The CDR3 extends over 14 amino acids. Trimming took 1 base from V and 3 from J, leaving 12 bases between them. In germline, CDR1 is SQVTM, CDR2 ANQGSEA. The CDR3 DNA reads TGCAGCGTTGAAGCCCTTTCCGGGGACTATGGCTACACCTTC. It is translated as CSVEALSGDYGYTF. Supplemented by reference TRBV29-1 and TRBJ1-2, the full variable domain reads SAVISQKPSRDICQRGTSLTIQCQVDSQVTMMFWYRQQPGQSLTLIATANQGSEATYESGFVIDKFPISRPNLTFSTLTVSNMSPEDSSIYLCSVEALSGDYGYTFGSGTRLTVV.

This clone has only a few counts. The V call is TRBV28, the J call TRBJ1-4; maybe TRBD1 (6 bases). Trimming stripped 6 bases from V and 2 bases from J, with 13 bases between. The CDR3 totals 15 residues. The germline gives CDR1 MDHEN, CDR2 SYDVKM. The CDR3 is CASRSQGETNEKLFF. CDR3 nucleotides: TGTGCCAGCAGGTCACAGGGAGAGACTAATGAAAAACTGTTTTTT.

The chain carries TRBV7-3 and TRBJ1-2; possible D gene TRBD1, 6 bases. Trimming removed 6 bases at V and 0 bases at J, with 8 bases between. This CDR3 is built from 13 residues. Germline CDR1 reads SGHTA; CDR2 reads FQGTGA. In DNA, the CDR3 is TGTGCCAGCAGTACAGGGCCTAACTATGGCTACACCTTC. Translating it yields CASSTGPNYGYTF.